These 32 T cell receptor beta chains were all obtained from the same sample, sequenced in a study of T-cell memory formation after mild COVID-19 (dated by TCRdb to the early 2020s). Library creation used 5' RACE. Sequencer: Illumina NovaSeq 6000. The public reads were reprocessed in TCRdb via fastp at Q25 and MiXCR, keeping in-frame beta chains. A single entry per CDR3 protein holds the most common genes and DNA from its merged rows. The sample table lists more than 150,000 distinct CDR3 sequences, about 20% of them with a count of one. Jointly, the top ten make up more than 20% of the sample. The sample was PBMCs or a T cell subset sorted from them (not recorded which). The receptors here all came from an adult woman who had mild COVID-19 (a few samples of this study predate the infection). The sample titles of this study are shuffled in the database, so cell type and time point are left out; the donor was told from shared clones.

This clonotype turned up a few times. This rearrangement joins TRBV21-1 to TRBJ2-7; the D call of TRBD2 is as the table states it, not checked on the DNA. TRBV21-1 represents a pseudogene. This CDR3 has 14 amino acids. This CDR3 is CASSKESRGHEQYF. CDR3 nucleotide sequence: TGTGCCAGCAGCAAAGAGTCCAGGGGTCACGAGCAGTACTTC.

This clonotype was observed at least ten times. V gene TRBV20-1 combines with J gene TRBJ2-7; maybe TRBD2 (6 bases). The ends were cut back, 6 bases at V and 0 bases at J, with 18 bases in the middle. Germline CDR1 DFQATT, CDR2 SNEGSKA (reference sequence). The CDR3 consists of 15 residues. The CDR3 sequence is CSASQGLGSSYEQYF. The DNA of the CDR3 is TGCAGTGCCTCCCAGGGACTGGGGAGCTCCTACGAGCAGTACTTC.

CDR3 amino acids: CSVGAEDPEAFF. CDR3 bases: TGCAGCGTTGGGGCCGAAGACCCTGAAGCTTTCTTT. The chain couples TRBV29-1 to TRBJ1-1, with D hard to call. CDR1 and CDR2 from the germline V gene are SQVTM and ANQGSEA. The CDR3 consists of 12 residues. V was trimmed by 4 bases and J by 6 bases, leaving 12 bases between them.

The chain uses TRBV7-9 and TRBJ2-7; 8 bases map to TRBD1. V lost 1 base and J lost 3; bases outside the gene matches: 5. The CDR3 is 15 amino acids. CDR1 is SEHNR and CDR2 is FQNEAQ in the germline V gene (reference sequence). The CDR3 nucleotides are TGTGCCAGCAGCTTAGGGGTGGGACAGGACTACGAGCAGTACTTC. Translation: CASSLGVGQDYEQYF.

The V gene is TRBV7-9, the J gene TRBJ1-1, with D possibly being TRBD1 (6 bases). The CDR3 spans 17 residues. Germline assignment: CDR1 SEHNR and CDR2 FQNEAQ (reference sequence). V lost 5 bases to trimming and J lost 3 bases, with 22 bases between them. The CDR3 region has the DNA TGTGCCAGCAGCCCACCGTCAGGGGCGGTCGGTGACACTGAAGCTTTCTTT. Translating gives CASSPPSGAVGDTEAFF.

V is TRBV11-2 and J is TRBJ2-5; D is undetermined. The CDR3 spans 12 residues. V was clipped by 1 base and J by 7 bases, with 7 bases between them. Germline V gene sequence: CDR1 SGHAT, CDR2 FQNNGV. The CDR3 sequence: CASSLGEGTQYF. The CDR3 DNA is TGTGCCAGCAGCTTAGGGGAAGGGACCCAGTACTTC.

The V and J genes are TRBV4-3 and TRBJ2-1; 11 positions agree with TRBD2. This CDR3 is built from 17 residues. The V gene's germline CDR1 is LGHNA and CDR2 YSLEER. V gave up 0 bases and J gave up 3 bases; unmatched junction bases: 4. The CDR3 sequence is CASSQDPGLAVYNEQFF. For the CDR3, the DNA is TGCGCCAGCAGCCAAGATCCGGGACTAGCGGTCTACAATGAGCAGTTCTTC.

This clonotype appeared a single time. The chain is built from TRBV5-1 and TRBJ2-6, with TRBD1 matching 7 bases. V dropped 4 bases and J dropped 2; count of bases not matched to a gene: 3. Germline V CDR1 and CDR2: SGHRS, YFSETQ. The CDR3 has 15 residues. The CDR3 coding sequence is TGCGCCAGCAGCCTAGGACAGGCTGGGGCCAACGTCCTGACTTTC. Translated: CASSLGQAGANVLTF.

The genes are TRBV24-1 and TRBJ2-3; 9 bases are a match to TRBD2. Germline V lookup: CDR1 KGHDR, CDR2 SFDVKD. Trimming cost V 4 bases and J 1 base; bases outside gene matches: 2. The CDR3 has 15 amino acids. The CDR3 bases are TGTGCCACCAGTGAGTCTAGCGGGGGCACAGATACGCAGTATTTT. Translating gives CATSESSGGTDTQYF.

This clonotype was detected only a few times. The chain recombines TRBV5-1 with TRBJ1-1; TRBD1 matches 7 bases. Germline trimming cut 3 bases from V and 4 bases from J; bases unmatched to any gene: 3. This CDR3 comprises 13 residues. Germline V lookup: CDR1 SGHRS, CDR2 YFSETQ. The CDR3 sequence: CASSSTGFTEAFF. As DNA, the CDR3 is TGCGCCAGCAGCTCGACAGGGTTCACTGAAGCTTTCTTT. Full variable domain (rest looked up from reference TRBV5-1 and TRBJ1-1): KAGVTQTPRYLIKTRGQQVTLSCSPISGHRSVSWYQQTPGQGLQFLFEYFSETQRNKGNFPGRFSGRQFSNSRSEMNVSTLELGDSALYLCASSSTGFTEAFFGQGTRLTVV.

This clonotype was recorded a few times. The rearrangement uses TRBV13 and TRBJ1-1; D is undetermined. The CDR3 loop spans 14 amino acids. Trimming took off 0 bases at V and 6 bases at J, with 11 bases between the two ends. Germline CDR1 PRHDT, CDR2 FYEKMQ (reference sequence). CDR3 sequence: CASSLGRGLPEAFF. The CDR3 DNA follows: TGTGCCAGCAGCTTAGGCCGAGGGTTACCTGAAGCTTTCTTT.

This chain connects TRBV2 to TRBJ2-7, with D possibly TRBD2 on 5 matching bases. CDR3 size: 12 residues. V lost 8 bases, J lost 3 bases, and 11 bases lay in between. Germline V lookup: CDR1 SNHLY, CDR2 FYNNEI. The CDR3 reads CASQPEVYEQYF. In nucleotides, the CDR3 is TGTGCCAGCCAACCGGAGGTCTACGAGCAGTACTTC.

DNA for the CDR3: TGTGCCAGCAGCCGGGACAGGATAACAGATACGCAGTATTTT. It is translated as CASSRDRITDTQYF. This chain joins TRBV12-3 or TRBV12-4 and TRBJ2-3; TRBD1 agrees at 8 bases. This CDR3 comprises 14 residues. V was clipped by 6 bases and J by 3 bases; unmatched bases: 5.

The chain combines TRBV12-3 or TRBV12-4 with TRBJ2-3; weak D call: TRBD1 (6 bases). This CDR3 contains 18 residues. Between the trimmed V and J ends, which lost 6 bases and 2 bases, there was a span of 24 bases. In DNA, the CDR3 is TGTGCCAGCAGCCCGGGCCACAGGGCCCTCCGGCCCACAGATACGCAGTATTTT. It is translated as CASSPGHRALRPTDTQYF.

The genes are TRBV12-3 or TRBV12-4 and TRBJ2-1; 14 nucleotides agree with TRBD2. The CDR3 covers 17 residues. V shed 5 bases, J shed 0 bases, and the junction held 3 bases outside the gene matches. Here the CDR3 reads CASSRTSGGSSYNEQFF. For the CDR3, the DNA is TGTGCCAGCAGTCGGACTAGCGGGGGGAGCTCCTACAATGAGCAGTTCTTC.

The sample holds many counts of this clonotype. The V and J genes are TRBV7-2 and TRBJ1-2; D is possibly TRBD1 (5 bases). The CDR3 has 16 residues. Trimming stripped 1 base from V and 4 bases from J, with 16 bases between. The germline gives CDR1 SGHTA, CDR2 FQGNSA. The CDR3 protein is CASSLGDRFGSYGYTF. In DNA form, the CDR3 reads TGTGCCAGCAGCTTAGGGGACCGCTTCGGCTCCTATGGCTACACCTTC.

The chain has TRBV20-1 and TRBJ1-2; 7 bases align to TRBD1. In germline, CDR1 is DFQATT, CDR2 SNEGSKA (reference sequence). Trimming at V came to 1 base and at J to 3 bases, leaving 2 bases not matched to a gene. The CDR3 totals 13 residues. The CDR3 loop is CSARGQGHYGYTF. CDR3 DNA: TGCAGTGCTAGAGGACAGGGACACTATGGCTACACCTTC.

The chain recombines TRBV2 with TRBJ1-6; D possibly corresponds to TRBD1 (6 bases). Germline V gene data show CDR1 as SNHLY and CDR2 as FYNNEI. There are 12 residues in the CDR3. V lost 4 bases and J lost 13, with 11 bases in between. CDR3 amino acids: CASSGTATPLHF. In DNA form, the CDR3 reads TGTGCCAGCAGTGGGACAGCCACCCCCCTCCACTTT.

This clonotype showed up just a few times. The chain links TRBV4-1 to TRBJ2-7; D gene uncertain. Trimming removed 5 bases from V and 2 bases from J, with 10 bases in between. Germline lookup yields CDR1 MGHRA and CDR2 YSYEKL. CDR3 length equals 13 residues. As DNA, the CDR3 is TGCGCCAGCAGCTACTTCCAAGCCTACGAGCAGTACTTC. Its protein product is CASSYFQAYEQYF.

The chain carries TRBV4-1 and TRBJ1-1; D gene ambiguous. V lost 0 bases, J lost 3 bases, and 14 bases lay in between. The germline V gene encodes CDR1 MGHRA and CDR2 YSYEKL. This CDR3 is built from 16 residues. The CDR3 region has the DNA TGCGCCAGCAGCCAAGACATAGCTGGGGTCGACACTGAAGCTTTCTTT. Amino acids: CASSQDIAGVDTEAFF.

This clonotype was seen more than once but under ten times. The chain employs TRBV4-1 and TRBJ1-1; D uncertain. V lost 0 bases and J 2 bases, leaving 7 bases between the germline ends. Germline assignment: CDR1 MGHRA and CDR2 YSYEKL. The CDR3 has 14 amino acids. The CDR3 nucleotides read TGCGCCAGCAGCCAAGAAGCAGCTAACACTGAAGCTTTCTTT. This sequence encodes CASSQEAANTEAFF.

The chain has TRBV7-2 and TRBJ1-5; D unresolved. Between the trimmed V and J ends, which lost 2 bases and 3 bases, there was a span of 8 bases. CDR3 size: 14 residues. The germline V gene has CDR1 SGHTA and CDR2 FQGNSA. DNA for the CDR3: TGTGCCAGCAGCTTATCAGCAAACAATCAGCCCCAGCATTTT. It specifies CASSLSANNQPQHF.

The chain combines TRBV9 with TRBJ2-3; D unresolved. CDR1 SGDLS and CDR2 YYNGEE come from the germline V gene. The CDR3 loop spans 16 amino acids. Trimming removed 0 bases from V and 1 base from J, with 12 bases in between. The CDR3 reads CASSVALTEGTDTQYF. The CDR3, as DNA: TGTGCCAGCAGCGTAGCCCTCACCGAAGGCACAGATACGCAGTATTTT.

The rearrangement links TRBV15 to TRBJ2-7; D gene ambiguous. Trimming pared 5 bases from V and 5 bases from J, leaving 22 bases between. The CDR3 totals 16 residues. Germline CDR1 and CDR2: LNHNV and YYDKDF (reference sequence). The CDR3 loop is CATSGSRLAAVHEQYF. In DNA form, the CDR3 reads TGTGCCACCAGCGGCTCCCGTTTGGCAGCAGTCCACGAGCAGTACTTC.

This chain uses TRBV7-3 with TRBJ2-3, with D hard to call. Germline CDR1 is SGHTA and CDR2 is FQGTGA. This CDR3 is built from 13 residues. Trimming took 5 bases from V and 2 from J, leaving 8 bases between them. The DNA of the CDR3 is TGTGCCAGCAGCGCCTGGACCACAGATACGCAGTATTTT. It yields the protein CASSAWTTDTQYF. Complete variable domain (other parts from reference TRBV7-3 and TRBJ2-3): GAGVSQTPSNKVTEKGKYVELRCDPISGHTALYWYRQSLGQGPEFLIYFQGTGAADDSGLPNDRFFAVRPEGSVSTLKIQRTERGDSAVYLCASSAWTTDTQYFGPGTRLTVL.

In this sample, this clonotype turned up a few times. V usage is TRBV7-9 and J usage is TRBJ2-1; 7 bases agree with TRBD2. The CDR3 has 15 amino acids. The germline V gene has CDR1 SEHNR and CDR2 FQNEAQ (reference sequence). V trimming: 2 bases; J trimming: 2 bases; junction bases outside the gene matches: 3. The CDR3 sequence: CASSLSGEPYNEQFF. The CDR3 nucleotides are TGTGCCAGCAGCTTAAGCGGGGAGCCCTACAATGAGCAGTTCTTC.

The rearrangement joins TRBV20-1 to TRBJ2-3, with TRBD2 identical over 10 bases. CDR3 length: 15 residues. The V gene's germline CDR1 is DFQATT and CDR2 SNEGSKA (reference sequence). Losses at the gene ends were 6 bases for V and 1 base for J; bases not matched to a gene: 7. The CDR3 protein is CSATGGTSGTDTQYF. Here the CDR3 DNA reads TGCAGTGCCACCGGCGGGACTAGCGGCACAGATACGCAGTATTTT.

J is TRBJ2-1 and V is TRBV7-9; 15 nucleotides agree with TRBD2. CDR1 is SEHNR, CDR2 FQNEAQ, per germline (reference sequence). V trimming: 5 bases; J trimming: 9 bases; junction bases outside the gene matches: 5. This CDR3 comprises 15 residues. The CDR3 DNA is TGTGCCAGCAGCCCTAGGACTAGCGGGGGGGCTGAGCAGTTCTTC. This gives the protein CASSPRTSGGAEQFF. The full variable domain, its missing parts supplied by reference TRBV7-9 and TRBJ2-1, is DTGVSQNPRHKITKRGQNVTFRCDPISEHNRLYWYRQTLGQGPEFLTYFQNEAQLEKSRLLSDRFSAERPKGSFSTLEIQRTEQGDSAMYLCASSPRTSGGAEQFFGPGTRLTVL.

This clonotype was detected ten times or more. The chain links TRBV7-9 to TRBJ2-5; no reliable D call. Trimming removed 4 bases from V and 0 bases from J, with 9 bases in between. The germline V gene encodes CDR1 SEHNR and CDR2 FQNEAQ (reference sequence). This CDR3 comprises 14 residues. CDR3 in amino acids: CASSSVADQETQYF. The DNA for the CDR3 is TGTGCCAGCAGCTCCGTAGCAGACCAAGAGACCCAGTACTTC.

This clonotype was counted a few times. V gene TRBV19 combines with J gene TRBJ2-1; 10 nucleotides align to TRBD2. Germline CDR1 reads LNHDA; CDR2 reads SQIVND (reference sequence). This CDR3 is 14 amino acids long. The ends lost 0 bases at V and 12 bases at J; junction bases unmatched: 5. The CDR3, as DNA: TGTGCCAGTAGTATAGATGCTAGCGGGAGACTGCAGTTCTTC. Translating it yields CASSIDASGRLQFF.

This clonotype occurred a few times. The chain carries TRBV2 and TRBJ2-5; 8 nucleotides align to TRBD1. Germline loops: CDR1 SNHLY, CDR2 FYNNEI. J was trimmed by 4 bases and V by 6 bases; bases with no gene match: 10. The CDR3 runs 15 residues. The CDR3 sequence is CASSDRGPSVETQYF. CDR3 nucleotide sequence: TGTGCCAGCAGCGACAGGGGACCCAGCGTAGAGACCCAGTACTTC.

The chain couples TRBV6-5 to TRBJ2-1, with TRBD1 matching 11 bases. CDR1 is MNHEY, CDR2 SVGAGI, per germline. The V segment lost 7 bases and the J segment 8 bases; nucleotides outside the gene matches: 7. The CDR3 runs 14 residues. DNA for the CDR3: TGTGCCAGCAACCAGGGACAGGGGGGTGATGAGCAGTTCTTC. Translation: CASNQGQGGDEQFF.